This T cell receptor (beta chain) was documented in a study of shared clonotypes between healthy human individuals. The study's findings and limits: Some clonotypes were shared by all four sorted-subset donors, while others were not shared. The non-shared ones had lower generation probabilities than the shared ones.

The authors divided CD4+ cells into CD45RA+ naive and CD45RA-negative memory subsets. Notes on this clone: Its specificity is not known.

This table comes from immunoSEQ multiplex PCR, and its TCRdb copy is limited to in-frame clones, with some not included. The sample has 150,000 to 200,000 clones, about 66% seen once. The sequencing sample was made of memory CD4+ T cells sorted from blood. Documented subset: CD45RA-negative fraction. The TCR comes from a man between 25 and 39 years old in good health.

In DNA form, the CDR3 reads TGTGCCAGCAGTTCAGGACTAGCGGGAACGGCTGAGCAGTTCTTC. Translating gives CASSSGLAGTAEQFF. The rearrangement uses TRBV27 and TRBJ2-1, with 12 bases lining up with TRBD2. Germline assignment: CDR1 MNHEY and CDR2 SMNVEV (reference sequence). The CDR3 length is 15 residues. Germline trimming cut 4 bases from V and 9 bases from J; bases unmatched to any gene: 7.